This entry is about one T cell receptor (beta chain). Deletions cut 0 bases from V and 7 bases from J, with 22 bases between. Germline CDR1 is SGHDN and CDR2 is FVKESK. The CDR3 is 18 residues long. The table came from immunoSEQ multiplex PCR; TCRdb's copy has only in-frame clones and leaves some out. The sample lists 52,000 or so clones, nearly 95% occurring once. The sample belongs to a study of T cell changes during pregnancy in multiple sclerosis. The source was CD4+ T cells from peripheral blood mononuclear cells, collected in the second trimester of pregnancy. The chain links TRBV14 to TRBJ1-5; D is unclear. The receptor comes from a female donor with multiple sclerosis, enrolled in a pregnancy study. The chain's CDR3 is CASSQERRRTNFEQPQHF. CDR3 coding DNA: TGTGCCAGCAGCCAAGAGAGGAGGAGGACGAATTTCGAACAGCCCCAGCATTTT. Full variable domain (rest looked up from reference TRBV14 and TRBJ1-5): EAGVTQFPSHSVIEKGQTVTLRCDPISGHDNLYWYRRVMGKEIKFLLHFVKESKQDESGMPNNRFLAERTGGTYSTLKVQPAELEDSGVYFCASSQERRRTNFEQPQHFGDGTRLSIL.